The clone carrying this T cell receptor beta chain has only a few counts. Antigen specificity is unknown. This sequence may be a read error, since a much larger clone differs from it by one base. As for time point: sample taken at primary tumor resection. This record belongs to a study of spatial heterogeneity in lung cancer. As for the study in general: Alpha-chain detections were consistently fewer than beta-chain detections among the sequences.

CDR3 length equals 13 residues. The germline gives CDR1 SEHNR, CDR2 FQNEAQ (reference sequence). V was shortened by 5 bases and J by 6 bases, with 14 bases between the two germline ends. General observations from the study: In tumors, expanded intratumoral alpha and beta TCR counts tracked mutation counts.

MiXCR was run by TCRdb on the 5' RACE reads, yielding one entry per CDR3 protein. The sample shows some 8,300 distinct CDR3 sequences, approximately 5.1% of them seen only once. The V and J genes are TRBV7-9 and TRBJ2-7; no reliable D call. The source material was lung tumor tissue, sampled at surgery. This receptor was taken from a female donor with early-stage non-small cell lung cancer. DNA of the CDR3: TGTGCCAGCAGCCCACTATCCCGCGGCGAGCAGTACTTC. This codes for CASSPLSRGEQYF.